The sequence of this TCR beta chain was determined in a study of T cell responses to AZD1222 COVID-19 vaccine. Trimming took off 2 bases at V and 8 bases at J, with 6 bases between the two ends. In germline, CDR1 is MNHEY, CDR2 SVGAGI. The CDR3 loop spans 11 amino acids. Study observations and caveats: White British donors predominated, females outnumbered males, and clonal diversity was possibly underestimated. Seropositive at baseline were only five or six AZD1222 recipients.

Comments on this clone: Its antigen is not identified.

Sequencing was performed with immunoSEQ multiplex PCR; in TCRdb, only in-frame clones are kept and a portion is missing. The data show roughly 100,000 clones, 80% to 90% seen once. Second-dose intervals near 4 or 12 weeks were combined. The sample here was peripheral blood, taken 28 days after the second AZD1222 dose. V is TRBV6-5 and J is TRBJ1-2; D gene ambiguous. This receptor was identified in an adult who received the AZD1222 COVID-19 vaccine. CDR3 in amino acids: CASSYVDGYTF. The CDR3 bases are TGTGCCAGCAGTTACGTCGACGGCTACACCTTC.